These T cell receptor beta chains were read from a single sample in a study of CD8 T cells in Susac syndrome. TCRdb redid the calling of the immunoSEQ multiplex PCR reads with MiXCR, one entry per CDR3 protein. The sample holds about 150,000 distinct CDR3 sequences; approximately 94% are singletons and the top ten take 0.21%. The specimen was CD8+ T cells from PBMCs. The receptors derive from a human donor with multiple sclerosis. CDR3s include the opening cysteine and the closing phenylalanine or tryptophan. Each record gives: V gene, D gene, J gene, clone size, CDR3 protein, CDR3 DNA. D genes are given only for firm matches. Clone sizes are given selectively: once, few, many, or a class where the clone is expanded.

V gene: TRBV2; D gene: .; J gene: TRBJ1-1; clone size: .; CDR3 protein: CASPPEAFF; CDR3 DNA: TGTGCCAGCCCTCCTGAAGCTTTCTTT
V gene: TRBV9; D gene: .; J gene: TRBJ1-1; clone size: .; CDR3 protein: CASGGLEANTEAFF; CDR3 DNA: TGTGCCAGCGGGGGGCTCGAGGCGAACACTGAAGCTTTCTTT
V gene: TRBV5-6; D gene: TRBD1; J gene: TRBJ2-7; clone size: .; CDR3 protein: CASSPGTAEQYF; CDR3 DNA: TGTGCCAGCAGCCCCGGGACAGCCGAGCAGTACTTC
V gene: TRBV20-1; D gene: TRBD1; J gene: TRBJ2-7; clone size: .; CDR3 protein: CSASHNRGYEQYF; CDR3 DNA: TGCAGTGCTAGTCACAACAGGGGCTACGAGCAGTACTTC
V gene: TRBV5-6; D gene: .; J gene: TRBJ2-1; clone size: .; CDR3 protein: CASSTGNEQFF; CDR3 DNA: TGTGCCAGCAGCACCGGCAATGAGCAGTTCTTC
V gene: TRBV14; D gene: .; J gene: TRBJ2-3; clone size: once; CDR3 protein: CASSQEGAGPRSTDTQYF; CDR3 DNA: TGTGCCAGCAGCCAAGAAGGGGCGGGACCCCGGAGCACAGATACGCAGTATTTT
V gene: TRBV20-1; D gene: .; J gene: TRBJ2-1; clone size: .; CDR3 protein: CSARDGLRGGSNEQFF; CDR3 DNA: TGCAGTGCTAGAGATGGATTGAGGGGGGGCAGCAATGAGCAGTTCTTC
V gene: TRBV28; D gene: .; J gene: TRBJ1-3; clone size: .; CDR3 protein: CASSLGADASGNTIYF; CDR3 DNA: TGTGCCAGCAGTTTGGGGGCAGACGCCTCTGGAAACACCATATATTTT
V gene: TRBV27; D gene: TRBD1; J gene: TRBJ2-4; clone size: .; CDR3 protein: CASKGTGTTFQYF; CDR3 DNA: TGTGCCAGCAAAGGGACAGGGACTACGTTTCAGTACTTC
V gene: TRBV2; D gene: TRBD1; J gene: TRBJ2-5; clone size: .; CDR3 protein: CATQQGRETQYF; CDR3 DNA: TGTGCCACCCAACAGGGGCGGGAGACCCAGTACTTC
V gene: TRBV28; D gene: .; J gene: TRBJ1-6; clone size: .; CDR3 protein: CASSRLLGSYNSPLHF; CDR3 DNA: TGTGCCAGCAGCCGCCTCCTCGGCAGCTATAATTCACCCCTCCACTTT
V gene: TRBV20-1; D gene: .; J gene: TRBJ2-7; clone size: .; CDR3 protein: CSAIEQNTYEQYF; CDR3 DNA: TGCAGTGCTATCGAACAAAATACCTACGAGCAGTACTTC
V gene: TRBV28; D gene: .; J gene: TRBJ1-5; clone size: .; CDR3 protein: CASIIGYSNQPQHF; CDR3 DNA: TGTGCCAGCATCATAGGGTATAGCAATCAGCCCCAGCATTTT
V gene: TRBV3-1; D gene: .; J gene: TRBJ1-1; clone size: .; CDR3 protein: CASSPITGHREAFF; CDR3 DNA: TGTGCCAGCAGCCCTATTACGGGTCACCGTGAAGCTTTCTTT
V gene: TRBV6-2/TRBV6-3; D gene: .; J gene: TRBJ2-7; clone size: .; CDR3 protein: CASSSTHEQYF; CDR3 DNA: TGTGCCAGCAGTTCGACACACGAGCAGTACTTC
V gene: TRBV13; D gene: .; J gene: TRBJ2-5; clone size: .; CDR3 protein: CASTARGPETQYF; CDR3 DNA: TGTGCCAGCACCGCGAGGGGACCAGAGACCCAGTACTTC
V gene: TRBV13; D gene: .; J gene: TRBJ2-5; clone size: .; CDR3 protein: CASSSRPKETQYF; CDR3 DNA: TGTGCCAGCAGCTCCCGTCCTAAAGAGACCCAGTACTTC
V gene: TRBV6-1; D gene: .; J gene: TRBJ1-2; clone size: once; CDR3 protein: CASSDMGGNYGYTF; CDR3 DNA: TGTGCCAGCAGTGACATGGGGGGGAACTATGGCTACACCTTC
V gene: TRBV20-1; D gene: TRBD2; J gene: TRBJ2-5; clone size: .; CDR3 protein: CSARPRGGQETQYF; CDR3 DNA: TGCAGTGCTAGACCGCGGGGGGGCCAAGAGACCCAGTACTTC
V gene: TRBV6-5; D gene: .; J gene: TRBJ1-1; clone size: .; CDR3 protein: CASSYRGITEAFF; CDR3 DNA: TGTGCCAGCAGTTACCGGGGAATCACTGAAGCTTTCTTT
V gene: TRBV29-1; D gene: .; J gene: TRBJ1-1; clone size: few; CDR3 protein: CSVAGGNTEAFF; CDR3 DNA: TGCAGCGTTGCTGGAGGAAACACTGAAGCTTTCTTT
V gene: TRBV20-1; D gene: .; J gene: TRBJ1-4; clone size: .; CDR3 protein: CSALRGEASEKLFF; CDR3 DNA: TGCAGTGCTTTACGGGGGGAGGCGAGCGAAAAACTGTTTTTT
V gene: TRBV14; D gene: TRBD1; J gene: TRBJ2-5; clone size: .; CDR3 protein: CASSLGTGEQETQYF; CDR3 DNA: TGTGCCAGCAGCCTTGGGACAGGGGAACAAGAGACCCAGTACTTC
V gene: TRBV7-9; D gene: .; J gene: TRBJ1-2; clone size: once; CDR3 protein: CASSLFPGEGYTF; CDR3 DNA: TGTGCCAGCAGCCTTTTTCCCGGAGAGGGCTACACCTTC
V gene: TRBV7-9; D gene: .; J gene: TRBJ2-7; clone size: once; CDR3 protein: CASSSPLSSSYEQYF; CDR3 DNA: TGTGCCAGCAGCTCACCCCTTAGTAGCTCCTACGAGCAGTACTTC
V gene: TRBV27; D gene: TRBD1; J gene: TRBJ2-2; clone size: .; CDR3 protein: CASSLWTGANTGELFF; CDR3 DNA: TGTGCCAGCAGCCTCTGGACAGGGGCGAACACCGGGGAGCTGTTTTTT
V gene: TRBV12-3/TRBV12-4; D gene: TRBD2; J gene: TRBJ2-7; clone size: .; CDR3 protein: CASSATGGLAGRSSYEQYF; CDR3 DNA: TGTGCCAGCAGTGCCACAGGAGGACTAGCGGGGCGTAGCTCCTACGAGCAGTACTTC
V gene: TRBV11-1; D gene: .; J gene: TRBJ2-1; clone size: .; CDR3 protein: CASSRDFYNEQFF; CDR3 DNA: TGTGCCAGCAGTCGGGACTTTTACAATGAGCAGTTCTTC
V gene: TRBV19; D gene: .; J gene: TRBJ2-1; clone size: .; CDR3 protein: CASSPGVNEQFF; CDR3 DNA: TGTGCCAGTAGTCCAGGGGTCAATGAGCAGTTCTTC
V gene: TRBV2; D gene: .; J gene: TRBJ2-1; clone size: .; CDR3 protein: CAMVEQGLFF; CDR3 DNA: TGTGCCATGGTGGAGCAGGGGTTGTTCTTC
V gene: TRBV7-9; D gene: .; J gene: TRBJ2-1; clone size: .; CDR3 protein: CASRQTGHEQFF; CDR3 DNA: TGTGCCAGCAGGCAAACAGGGCATGAGCAGTTCTTC
V gene: TRBV27; D gene: .; J gene: TRBJ1-5; clone size: .; CDR3 protein: CASSFRGPINQPQHF; CDR3 DNA: TGTGCCAGCAGTTTCAGGGGACCCATCAATCAGCCCCAGCATTTT
V gene: TRBV13; D gene: TRBD1; J gene: TRBJ2-7; clone size: .; CDR3 protein: CASSLGTGSHEQYF; CDR3 DNA: TGTGCCAGCAGCTTGGGGACAGGGTCCCACGAGCAGTACTTC
V gene: TRBV7-9; D gene: TRBD2; J gene: TRBJ2-7; clone size: .; CDR3 protein: CASSATSGGRYEQYF; CDR3 DNA: TGTGCCAGCAGCGCAACTAGCGGGGGTCGCTACGAGCAGTACTTC
V gene: TRBV5-1; D gene: .; J gene: TRBJ1-1; clone size: .; CDR3 protein: CASSLVGTGNTEAFF; CDR3 DNA: TGCGCCAGCAGCTTGGTCGGGACGGGGAACACTGAAGCTTTCTTT
V gene: TRBV7-9; D gene: .; J gene: TRBJ2-3; clone size: .; CDR3 protein: CASSLVGGTGGTDTQYF; CDR3 DNA: TGTGCCAGCAGCTTAGTTGGAGGAACCGGGGGCACAGATACGCAGTATTTT
V gene: TRBV4-1; D gene: .; J gene: TRBJ1-1; clone size: once; CDR3 protein: CASSQGAAMNTEAFF; CDR3 DNA: TGCGCCAGCAGCCAAGGGGCAGCCATGAACACTGAAGCTTTCTTT
V gene: TRBV5-1; D gene: .; J gene: TRBJ2-7; clone size: .; CDR3 protein: CASRVWGRYEQYF; CDR3 DNA: TGCGCCAGCAGGGTCTGGGGCCGATACGAGCAGTACTTC
V gene: TRBV20-1; D gene: .; J gene: TRBJ1-1; clone size: once; CDR3 protein: CSAREGLTEAFF; CDR3 DNA: TGCAGTGCAAGAGAGGGGCTCACTGAAGCTTTCTTT
V gene: TRBV27; D gene: .; J gene: TRBJ1-2; clone size: .; CDR3 protein: CASSSGRLYGYTF; CDR3 DNA: TGTGCCAGCAGTTCGGGCAGGCTCTATGGCTACACCTTC
V gene: TRBV9; D gene: .; J gene: TRBJ2-1; clone size: .; CDR3 protein: CASSVAWGPNYGGALNEQFF; CDR3 DNA: TGTGCCAGCAGCGTAGCTTGGGGGCCCAATTATGGGGGGGCCCTCAATGAGCAGTTCTTC
V gene: TRBV18; D gene: .; J gene: TRBJ1-5; clone size: .; CDR3 protein: CASSPGQDSNQPQHF; CDR3 DNA: TGTGCCAGCTCACCGGGGCAGGATAGCAATCAGCCCCAGCATTTT
V gene: TRBV30; D gene: .; J gene: TRBJ1-1; clone size: .; CDR3 protein: CAWSVGGRYTEAFF; CDR3 DNA: TGTGCCTGGAGTGTGGGGGGCAGGTACACTGAAGCTTTCTTT
V gene: TRBV7-9; D gene: .; J gene: TRBJ2-7; clone size: .; CDR3 protein: CASSFSEPWGGEQYF; CDR3 DNA: TGTGCCAGCAGCTTTAGTGAGCCCTGGGGAGGCGAGCAGTACTTC